This TCR beta chain appears in the sequencing data of a study of cytomegalovirus exposure and HLA in healthy donors. Findings and caveats of the study: Further analysis, carried out later, found HLA-associated TCR beta chains more clonally expanded than equally common other chains.

13 Jbeta primers and 60 Vbeta primers were used for the PCR. Method: immunoSEQ multiplex PCR; TCRdb's copy keeps in-frame clones and lacks some. This table holds approximately 300,000 clones, 80% found once. Comments on this clone: What it binds is unknown.

The CDR3 is 13 amino acids. Per the germline V gene, CDR1 is LNHDA and CDR2 is SQIVND (reference sequence). V was clipped by 7 bases and J by 3 bases, with 12 bases between them. The chain joins TRBV19 to TRBJ1-1; D not certain. The sample consisted of PBMCs. The clonotype originates from a girl aged 2 to 9 in good health and CMV-seronegative. The CDR3 reads CASTRRVDTEAFF. The CDR3 DNA sequence: TGTGCCAGTACCCGGCGGGTTGACACTGAAGCTTTCTTT.